This TCR beta chain originates from a study of beta chain features in type 1 diabetes listed by TCRdb under 2018. Regarding the research as a whole: No differences in mean age, gender distribution, total cell number or subset yield were found between patients and healthy donors. Naive and central memory subsets were obtained from all 30 or so donors, but regulatory and stem cell-like memory subsets were isolated from only 8 patients and 8 healthy donors. A total of roughly 98,000,000 sorted cells were examined across all samples, and a strong correlation was observed between cell number per subset and RNA yield. In the study, TCRB repertoires of sorted circulating CD4+ T cell subsets from recently diagnosed type 1 diabetes patients were compared with those of matched healthy donors.

The entire isolated RNA was reverse transcribed using the High Capacity cDNA Reverse Transcription Kit, and thus expressed TCRB transcripts were sequenced. Deep immunoSEQ sequencing was performed on naive, central memory and regulatory T cell samples, with an average of approximately 4 million total reads per sample. Sorted cells were lysed in RLT buffer, and RNA was extracted using DNase-treated RNeasy Micro or Mini kits according to cell number. To prevent cross-contamination, every cell subset was processed on its own, while patient and healthy donor samples were processed together. TCRB sequences were amplified from cDNA with the immunoSEQ multiplex PCR, producing 87-bp fragments spanning the CDR3 region. Sequencing of the amplicons was performed on the Illumina HiSeq platform. As for how the authors treated the data: Synthetic template baselines were used to correct PCR bias computationally, reads within Hamming distance 2 were collapsed together, and singletons that could not be merged were discarded. Reads were aligned against IMGT so that V, D and J genes, CDR3 length and insertions or deletions at six rearrangement sites could be assigned. Within each subset, clonotype counts were normalized to sorted cell number, after which true diversity and Gini coefficients were computed with the tcR R package. The overlap coefficient, calculated on TCRB nucleotide sequences, was used to quantify repertoire sharing. TCRdb mirrors the immuneACCESS table, restricted to in-frame sequences. Some clones are absent from its copies; in checked studies, under half trace to an unresolved V gene, and the reason for the others is unknown. The V and J calls and clone size come from that table; D and trimming were worked out from the DNA. The sample data list roughly 160,000 clones, and over 6% of these were observed just once. The ten largest clones capture approximately 0.54% of the sample.

Inclusive of the bounding cysteine and phenylalanine, the CDR3 is 14 residues long. CDR3 DNA only is kept here, 42 bases in frame from base 1. For this chain, trimming is 2 bases at the V end and 7 bases at the J end, and the number of junction bases without a gene match is 7. According to the germline V gene (reference sequence), CDR1 reads GTSNPN and CDR2 reads SVGIG. In regard to this clone: Its antigen specificity is not known. Per-base qualities were not stored, and no clone one base away is much larger.

A single peripheral blood draw of about 116 mL on average was collected from each donor into heparinised tubes. Naive, central memory, regulatory and stem cell-like memory CD4+ T cells were sorted on a BD FACSAria II using a panel including CD45RO, CCR7, CD25, CD127, CD95 and CD27. Purity was above 95% for every sorted population. PBMCs were isolated right away by Lymphoprep density gradient centrifugation and were stained directly, without culture. Samples were stained and sorted in pairs, with one healthy donor and one patient per experiment, so that batch effects were minimized. Results the study describes overall, beyond this receptor: Fewer insertions and more nucleotide deletions at VDJ recombination sites were observed in patients with type 1 diabetes, implying thymic rearrangement abnormalities. Naive, central memory and regulatory TCRB repertoires appeared to be more alike among patients than among healthy donors. HLA sub-analyses involved small numbers of individuals, so any influence of HLA type on TCRB rearrangement remained unresolved. Type 1 diabetes patients showed a moderate but significant shortening of TCRB CDR3 length in all four CD4+ subsets. Sequencing cDNA rather than genomic DNA could over-represent highly expressing activated cells, although activation and CD3 levels did not differ between groups. PCR may preferentially amplify shorter templates, but because patient and control samples were amplified and corrected together, any resulting skew would affect both groups equally.

The chain links TRBV30 with TRBJ1-4, with TRBD1 matching 7 junction bases. The receptor's source is a man in his late teens or twenties with type 1 diabetes. Input material: central memory CD4+ T cells from blood. The DNA is as follows: TGTGCCTGGAGTCCGACAGGGTGGGGTGAAAAACTGTTTTTT. This yields the protein CAWSPTGWGEKLFF.